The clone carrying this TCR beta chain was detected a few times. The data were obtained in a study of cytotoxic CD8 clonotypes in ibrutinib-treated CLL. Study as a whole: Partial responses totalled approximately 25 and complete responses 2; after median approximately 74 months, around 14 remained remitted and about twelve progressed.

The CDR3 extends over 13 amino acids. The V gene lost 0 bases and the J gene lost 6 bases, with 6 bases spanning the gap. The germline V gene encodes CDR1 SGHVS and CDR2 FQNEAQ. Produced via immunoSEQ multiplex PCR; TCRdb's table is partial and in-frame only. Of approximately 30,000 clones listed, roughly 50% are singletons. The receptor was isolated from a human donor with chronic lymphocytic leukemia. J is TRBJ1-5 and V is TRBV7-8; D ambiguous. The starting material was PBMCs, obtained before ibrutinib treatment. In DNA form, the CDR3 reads TGTGCCAGCAGCTTAGCGCTCAGTCAGCCCCAGCATTTT. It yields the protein CASSLALSQPQHF.